Presented here are 22 T cell receptor beta chains from one specimen sequenced in a study of T cell responses to AZD1222 COVID-19 vaccine. Sequenced by immunoSEQ multiplex PCR; TCRdb stores in-frame clones only, minus some. The sample records some 150,000 clones, around nine tenths being singletons. The sample in question was peripheral blood, obtained on day 0 of AZD1222 vaccination. These receptors came from an adult in good health.

This chain uses TRBV28 with TRBJ1-3; no definite D call. This CDR3 comprises 14 residues. Per germline, CDR1 MDHEN and CDR2 SYDVKM. V lost 3 bases to trimming and J lost 2 bases, with 8 bases between them. CDR3 nucleotide sequence: TGTGCCAGCAGTTTTTCATTTCCTGGAAACACCATATATTTT. Residues: CASSFSFPGNTIYF.

The CDR3 DNA is TGTGCCAGCAGTCAGGGACGGCCGAACTACAATGAGCAGTTCTTC. It specifies CASSQGRPNYNEQFF. The chain carries TRBV6-5 and TRBJ2-1; TRBD1 or TRBD2 may be the D gene (5 bases each). Trimming took off 5 bases at V and 3 bases at J, with 14 bases between the two ends. The CDR3 is 15 amino acids. From germline, CDR1 is MNHEY and CDR2 SVGAGI.

The CDR3 sequence is CASSPSGVRDTQYF. The CDR3 DNA reads as TGTGCCAGCAGCCCTAGCGGGGTCAGGGATACGCAGTATTTT. The chain combines TRBV7-2 with TRBJ2-3; 9 positions agree with TRBD2. Germline CDR1 is SGHTA and CDR2 is FQGNSA. The trim removed 5 bases at V and 6 bases at J, leaving 6 bases unmatched. The CDR3 loop spans 14 amino acids.

The rearrangement uses TRBV11-3 and TRBJ2-3; D possibly corresponds to TRBD1 (6 bases). The CDR3 runs 12 residues. Trimming took off 1 base at V and 8 bases at J, with 7 bases between the two ends. CDR1 is SGHNT and CDR2 is YENEEA in the germline V gene. The CDR3 reads CASSLAQGTQYF. In DNA form, the CDR3 reads TGTGCCAGCAGCTTAGCACAGGGTACGCAGTATTTT.

The V gene is TRBV18, the J gene TRBJ2-1; 8 positions agree with TRBD2. CDR3 length equals 15 residues. From germline, CDR1 is KGHSH and CDR2 LQKENI. The trim removed 0 bases at V and 6 bases at J, leaving 4 bases unmatched. CDR3 DNA: TGTGCCAGCTCACCACCTAGCGGGGCTTTCAATGAGCAGTTCTTC. Translated: CASSPPSGAFNEQFF.

The CDR3 nucleotides read TGTGCCAGTAGTGTACATGATACGCAGTATTTT. Translating gives CASSVHDTQYF. The genes are TRBV19 and TRBJ2-3; unclear D gene. The CDR3 sequence is 11 residues long. V gave up 5 bases and J gave up 6 bases, with 6 bases separating them. Germline CDR1 reads LNHDA; CDR2 reads SQIVND (reference sequence).

The J gene is TRBJ1-5, the V gene TRBV11-2; no clear D. Germline lookup yields CDR1 SGHAT and CDR2 FQNNGV. V was pared by 0 bases and J by 7 bases, with 4 bases between. The CDR3 is made up of 12 amino acids. CDR3 loop: CASSLEGQPQHF. For the CDR3, the DNA is TGTGCCAGCAGCTTAGAGGGGCAGCCCCAGCATTTT.

This chain connects TRBV27 to TRBJ2-2; no definite D call. The germline CDR1 and CDR2 sequences are MNHEY and SMNVEV (reference sequence). This CDR3 comprises 13 residues. The germline V and J ends were trimmed by 10 bases and 4 bases, with 13 bases remaining between them. Here the CDR3 DNA reads TGTGCCATCAAGGGCAGTAGCACCGGGGAGCTGTTTTTT. The encoded protein is CAIKGSSTGELFF.

The chain recombines TRBV27 with TRBJ1-4; the D is unclear. V was cut by 3 bases and J by 0 bases, with 14 bases left in between. CDR1 is MNHEY and CDR2 is SMNVEV in the germline V gene (reference sequence). This CDR3 comprises 17 residues. CDR3 protein: CASSLGNILTTNEKLFF. The CDR3 nucleotides read TGTGCCAGCAGTTTGGGTAACATCCTTACAACTAATGAAAAACTGTTTTTT.

CDR3 nucleotides: TGTGCCAGCAGTTTGGATACTAGCGCTCGTACTTCCTACGAGCAGTACTTC. Its translation: CASSLDTSARTSYEQYF. The V call is TRBV28, the J call TRBJ2-7, with TRBD2 identical over 7 bases. This CDR3 spans 17 amino acids. CDR1 and CDR2 (germline): MDHEN, SYDVKM. V was clipped by 3 bases and J by 1 base; unmatched bases: 12. The full variable domain, completed using reference TRBV28 and TRBJ2-7, is DVKVTQSSRYLVKRTGEKVFLECVQDMDHENMFWYRQDPGLGLRLIYFSYDVKMKEKGDIPEGYSVSREKKERFSLILESASTNQTSMYLCASSLDTSARTSYEQYFGPGTRLTVT.

The chain recombines TRBV20-1 with TRBJ2-1, with D possibly called TRBD1 or TRBD2 (5 bases each). V was clipped by 3 bases and J by 9 bases, with 27 bases between them. Germline CDR1 DFQATT, CDR2 SNEGSKA (reference sequence). CDR3 size: 17 residues. The CDR3 region has the DNA TGCAGTGCTAGTGGAGGATGGCAGGGCCCGCCTTGGCCTGAGCAGTTCTTC. Amino acid sequence: CSASGGWQGPPWPEQFF.

The J gene is TRBJ1-1, the V gene TRBV20-1; 7 bases align to TRBD1. After removal of 3 bases from V and 5 bases from J, the junction contained 9 bases not matched to a gene. Germline V gene lookup returns CDR1 DFQATT and CDR2 SNEGSKA (reference sequence). This CDR3 spans 14 amino acids. CDR3 sequence (DNA): TGCAGTGCTAGTGATAGACAGGGAGGGACTGAAGCTTTCTTT. Its translation: CSASDRQGGTEAFF.

The V gene is TRBV5-1, the J gene TRBJ1-1; possibly TRBD1 for D (6 bases). The CDR3 contains 16 residues. Germline V gene lookup returns CDR1 SGHRS and CDR2 YFSETQ. V lost 4 bases and J 1 base, leaving 17 bases between the germline ends. CDR3 coding DNA: TGCGCCAGCAGCGTACGGGACACGCCGACGAACACTGAAGCTTTCTTT. Its translation is CASSVRDTPTNTEAFF.

The genes are TRBV27 and TRBJ2-5; D may be TRBD1 (6 bases). The V gene lost 5 bases and the J gene lost 0 bases, with 13 bases spanning the gap. Germline values: CDR1 MNHEY, CDR2 SMNVEV (reference sequence). The CDR3 has 15 amino acids. The CDR3 sequence is CASSIQGGDQETQYF. The CDR3 region has the DNA TGTGCCAGCAGTATACAAGGGGGTGACCAAGAGACCCAGTACTTC.

The chain is built from TRBV4-2 and TRBJ1-3, with a possible D match to TRBD1 (6 bases). Trimming cost V 0 bases and J 1 base, with 10 bases left between them. This CDR3 has 16 amino acids. Germline values: CDR1 LGHNA, CDR2 YNFKEQ. In DNA, the CDR3 is TGTGCCAGCAGCCAAGAGAGACAGGAATCTGGAAACACCATATATTTT. Its translation: CASSQERQESGNTIYF.

This rearrangement joins TRBV24-1 to TRBJ1-3; tentatively, D is TRBD1 (5 bases). CDR1 KGHDR and CDR2 SFDVKD come from the germline V gene. Trimming cost V 4 bases and J 4 bases, with 13 bases left between them. The CDR3 loop spans 15 amino acids. The CDR3 reads CATSDSGSPGNTIYF. The CDR3 region has the DNA TGTGCCACCAGTGACTCAGGGAGTCCGGGAAACACCATATATTTT.

The gene calls are TRBV7-8 and TRBJ2-7; no clear D. Germline V gene lookup returns CDR1 SGHVS and CDR2 FQNEAQ. Trimming cost V 1 base and J 3 bases, with 13 bases left between them. The CDR3 is made up of 15 amino acids. For the CDR3, the DNA is TGTGCCAGCAGCTTAGAGGAGTTCCCCCTCTACGAGCAGTACTTC. Protein sequence: CASSLEEFPLYEQYF.

The chain links TRBV14 to TRBJ2-7; D may be TRBD1 (6 bases). This CDR3 is 14 amino acids long. Trimming stripped 2 bases from V and 2 bases from J, with 10 bases between. CDR1 is SGHDN and CDR2 is FVKESK in the germline V gene. The CDR3 protein is CASSQPDRTYEQYF. In nucleotides, the CDR3 is TGTGCCAGCAGCCAACCAGACAGGACCTACGAGCAGTACTTC.

The chain carries TRBV6-5 and TRBJ2-1; either TRBD1 or TRBD2 may supply D (5 bases each). The CDR3 loop spans 14 amino acids. Germline CDR1 and CDR2: MNHEY and SVGAGI. V dropped 6 bases and J dropped 2 bases, with 11 bases sitting between them. CDR3 amino acids: CASSRGAPYNEQFF. CDR3 sequence (DNA): TGTGCCAGCAGCAGAGGGGCGCCCTACAATGAGCAGTTCTTC.

This clone was seen only a few times. CDR3 sequence (DNA): TGTGCCAGCAGCTTAATGGCAGGGTTCCAAGAGACCCAGTACTTC. This gives the protein CASSLMAGFQETQYF. This rearrangement joins TRBV7-3 to TRBJ2-5; TRBD1 might be the D (5 bases). Germline V gives CDR1 SGHTA, CDR2 FQGTGA. The CDR3 sequence is 15 residues long. Trimming left V 1 base short and J 1 base short, with 10 bases between.

The genes are TRBV4-3 and TRBJ2-3; 12 nucleotides match TRBD2. Unmatched junction bases numbered 3, after V lost 0 bases and J lost 5 bases. The CDR3 loop spans 16 amino acids. Germline assignment: CDR1 LGHNA and CDR2 YSLEER. The DNA for the CDR3 is TGCGCCAGCAGCCAAGACCTAGCGGGAGGGGAAGATACGCAGTATTTT. It is translated as CASSQDLAGGEDTQYF.

This chain uses TRBV5-6 with TRBJ2-7; 9 bases map to TRBD1. The CDR3 runs to 14 residues. Trimming took 4 bases from V and 1 from J; bases not matched to a gene: 3. Germline CDR1 is SGHDT and CDR2 is YYEEEE. As DNA, the CDR3 is TGTGCCAGCAGCCCTGGGACAGGGTCCTACGAGCAGTACTTC. As protein: CASSPGTGSYEQYF.